Shown below are 20 T cell receptor beta chains from a single sample sequenced in a study of immune evolution from preneoplasia to lung adenocarcinoma. Using immunoSEQ multiplex PCR, the repertoire was profiled, and TCRdb retains in-frame clones only, with some absent. The table lists about 21,000 clones, 70% to 85% of them singletons. Sequenced: FFPE invasive lung adenocarcinoma tissue. The receptors here all came from a person aged 55 to 70 with lung adenocarcinoma.

This clone turned up a few times. The chain combines TRBV18 with TRBJ2-7; D unresolved. In germline, CDR1 is KGHSH, CDR2 LQKENI. Deletions cut 9 bases from V and 2 bases from J, with 23 bases between. This CDR3 has 16 residues. CDR3 nucleotides: TGTGCCAGTCGTCAGTCGGCAGCAACCTTCCCCTACGAGCAGTACTTC. Amino acids: CASRQSAATFPYEQYF.

This clone was observed a handful of times. A much larger clone differs from this one at a single base, so this may be a read error. The same CDR3 is also encoded by other DNA sequences in this sample. The V gene is TRBV27, the J gene TRBJ1-5; D uncertain. CDR1 and CDR2 (germline): MNHEY, SMNVEV (reference sequence). Trimming took off 6 bases at V and 7 bases at J, with 10 bases between the two ends. This CDR3 is built from 12 residues. CDR3 in amino acids: CASREGNQPQHF. The CDR3, as DNA: TGTGCCAGCAGGGAGGGAAACCAGCCCCAGCATTTT.

The V call is TRBV9, the J call TRBJ1-1; TRBD1 might be the D (5 bases). This CDR3 is built from 15 residues. Deletions cut 0 bases from V and 1 base from J, with 10 bases between. Germline V gene data show CDR1 as SGDLS and CDR2 as YYNGEE. Here the CDR3 reads CASSVGGVGNTEAFF. The CDR3 DNA is TGTGCCAGCAGCGTAGGAGGGGTAGGGAACACTGAAGCTTTCTTT.

The chain employs TRBV5-3 and TRBJ1-1, with D maybe TRBD1 (5 bases). TRBV5-3 is flagged as an ORF with uncertain function. The CDR3 loop spans 16 amino acids. Trimming removed 1 base from V and 0 bases from J, with 13 bases in between. CDR3 DNA sequence: TGTGCCAGAAGCTTGATCGAAAGGGACCTGAACACTGAAGCTTTCTTT. This encodes CARSLIERDLNTEAFF.

This clone was counted between two and nine times. The chain recombines TRBV19 with TRBJ2-7; TRBD1 aligns across 9 bases. V shed 6 bases, J shed 2 bases, and the junction held 5 bases outside the gene matches. CDR1 and CDR2 (germline): LNHDA, SQIVND (reference sequence). CDR3 length equals 14 residues. CDR3 nucleotides: TGTGCCAGTAGCGCCGGGACAGGGACCTACGAGCAGTACTTC. As protein: CASSAGTGTYEQYF.

The V and J genes are TRBV7-9 and TRBJ2-1; 7 bases align to TRBD1. V lost 5 bases and J lost 1; bases outside the gene matches: 8. The CDR3 extends over 16 amino acids. Germline V gene data show CDR1 as SEHNR and CDR2 as FQNEAQ (reference sequence). The CDR3 spells CASSPGGRASYNEQFF. The CDR3 nucleotides read TGTGCCAGCAGCCCAGGGGGTCGGGCATCCTACAATGAGCAGTTCTTC. Filled out from reference TRBV7-9 and TRBJ2-1, the complete variable domain reads DTGVSQNPRHKITKRGQNVTFRCDPISEHNRLYWYRQTLGQGPEFLTYFQNEAQLEKSRLLSDRFSAERPKGSFSTLEIQRTEQGDSAMYLCASSPGGRASYNEQFFGPGTRLTVL.

The chain uses TRBV7-6 and TRBJ2-2; 8 bases are shared with TRBD2. This CDR3 is 14 amino acids long. Germline loops: CDR1 SGHVS, CDR2 FNYEAQ. Germline trimming cut 7 bases from V and 1 base from J; bases unmatched to any gene: 2. Here the CDR3 DNA reads TGTGCCAGCACCCTAGCGGGGAACACCGGGGAGCTGTTTTTT. Its protein is CASTLAGNTGELFF.

The chain links TRBV6-1 to TRBJ1-4; D gene ambiguous. Trimming took off 1 base at V and 8 bases at J, with 11 bases between the two ends. Looked up from germline, CDR1 is MNHNS and CDR2 is SASEGT. CDR3 size: 14 residues. CDR3 loop: CASSEEVNLEKLFF. DNA of the CDR3: TGTGCCAGCAGTGAAGAGGTGAATCTGGAAAAACTGTTTTTT.

This clone was seen once. The CDR3 DNA sequence: TGTGCCAGCAGTTACCCCGGGGTAGGCCCCAGGGGTACGCAGTATTTT. Its protein product is CASSYPGVGPRGTQYF. The chain recombines TRBV6-5 with TRBJ2-3, with a tentative D call TRBD1 (6 bases). V was trimmed by 2 bases and J by 8 bases, leaving 20 bases between them. CDR3 length: 16 residues. CDR1 is MNHEY, CDR2 SVGAGI, per germline.

J is TRBJ2-1 and V is TRBV5-1; a weak D match, TRBD1 (6 bases). The germline V and J ends were trimmed by 4 bases and 8 bases, with 22 bases remaining between them. This CDR3 is 16 amino acids long. Germline CDR1 SGHRS, CDR2 YFSETQ. The CDR3 region has the DNA TGCGCCAGCAGCCCCCGGGACACCTGGAGTATCGATGAGCAGTTCTTC. Protein sequence: CASSPRDTWSIDEQFF. Variable domain in full (rest from reference TRBV5-1 and TRBJ2-1): KAGVTQTPRYLIKTRGQQVTLSCSPISGHRSVSWYQQTPGQGLQFLFEYFSETQRNKGNFPGRFSGRQFSNSRSEMNVSTLELGDSALYLCASSPRDTWSIDEQFFGPGTRLTVL.

The V gene is TRBV7-2, the J gene TRBJ2-7, with TRBD2 as a possible D gene (6 bases). There are 15 residues in the CDR3. V was clipped by 3 bases and J by 4 bases, with 16 bases between them. Germline V gene data show CDR1 as SGHTA and CDR2 as FQGNSA. CDR3 sequence reads: CTSSLRGGDVYEQYF. Here the CDR3 DNA reads TGTACCAGCAGCTTGAGGGGAGGCGACGTTTACGAGCAGTACTTC. Using reference TRBV7-2 and TRBJ2-7 for the parts outside the CDR3, the full variable domain is GAGVSQSPSNKVTEKGKDVELRCDPISGHTALYWYRQSLGQGLEFLIYFQGNSAPDKSGLPSDRFSAERTGGSVSTLTIQRTQQEDSAVYLCTSSLRGGDVYEQYFGPGTRLTVT.

There are a few counts of this clone. The genes are TRBV6-6 and TRBJ2-7, with a possible D match to TRBD1 (6 bases). CDR1 and CDR2 from the germline V gene are MNHNY and SVGAGI (reference sequence). V lost 5 bases and J lost 2, with 13 bases in between. This CDR3 is built from 14 residues. CDR3 nucleotides: TGTGCCAGCAGTAACACAGGGATCACCTACGAGCAGTACTTC. Amino acids: CASSNTGITYEQYF.

This clone has only one observation. The J gene is TRBJ2-7, the V gene TRBV6-5; perhaps TRBD1 as D (5 bases). This CDR3 region has 13 residues. Germline CDR1 is MNHEY and CDR2 is SVGAGI. With 2 bases removed from V and 0 bases from J, the gap between germline ends came to 5 bases. The chain's CDR3 is CASSYDSSYEQYF. In DNA form, the CDR3 reads TGTGCCAGCAGTTACGACAGCTCCTACGAGCAGTACTTC.

The chain links TRBV4-2 to TRBJ1-2, with 10 bases fitting TRBD1. With 7 bases clipped from V and 2 bases from J, the junction kept 4 bases outside the gene matches. CDR1 is LGHNA, CDR2 YNFKEQ, per germline. The CDR3 has 14 amino acids. The CDR3 region has the DNA TGTGCCAGCACCCTGGGACAGGGGAACTATGGCTACACCTTC. Its translation is CASTLGQGNYGYTF.

This chain uses TRBV2 with TRBJ2-5; unclear D gene. Germline CDR1 SNHLY, CDR2 FYNNEI. There are 12 residues in the CDR3. Trimming shortened V by 3 bases and J by 4 bases, and 6 bases separated the two germline ends. The CDR3 protein is CASSDVGETQYF. The CDR3 bases are TGTGCCAGCAGTGATGTGGGAGAGACCCAGTACTTC.

This clone was recorded only once. V and J are TRBV30 and TRBJ2-5; TRBD1 agrees at 8 bases. This CDR3 is 15 amino acids long. Germline CDR1 GTSNPN, CDR2 SVGIG (reference sequence). J lost 1 base, V lost 3 bases, and 7 bases had no gene match. The CDR3: CAWSLTGALQETQYF. The CDR3 DNA reads as TGTGCCTGGAGCTTGACAGGGGCCCTCCAAGAGACCCAGTACTTC.

This clone has only a few counts. The chain is built from TRBV12-5 and TRBJ2-7, with a possible D match to TRBD1 (5 bases). Between the trimmed V and J ends, which lost 8 bases and 7 bases, there was a span of 18 bases. The CDR3 runs 13 residues. Germline CDR1 LGHNT, CDR2 FRNRAP. CDR3 DNA: TGTGCTAGTCGCCCGGCAGGGTCAAGGGAGCAGTACTTC. Amino acids: CASRPAGSREQYF.

This rearrangement joins TRBV5-6 to TRBJ2-3; D remains unclear. CDR3 length equals 12 residues. V was clipped by 2 bases and J by 2 bases, with 3 bases between them. Germline V gene lookup returns CDR1 SGHDT and CDR2 YYEEEE. Written as DNA, the CDR3 is TGTGCCAGCAGCTTAGTCACAGATACGCAGTATTTT. Translation: CASSLVTDTQYF.

The chain is built from TRBV18 and TRBJ1-3; D unclear. V gave up 6 bases and J gave up 0 bases, with 12 bases separating them. The CDR3 runs to 15 residues. CDR1 is KGHSH, CDR2 LQKENI, per germline. CDR3 sequence (DNA): TGTGCCAGCTCGTACCGACCGGACTCTGGAAACACCATATATTTT. This translates into CASSYRPDSGNTIYF.

V gene TRBV28 combines with J gene TRBJ1-4; no reliable D call. Trimming stripped 3 bases from V and 2 bases from J, with 10 bases between. The CDR3 loop spans 15 amino acids. Germline V CDR1 and CDR2: MDHEN, SYDVKM. The CDR3 sequence is CASSFSGYTNEKLFF. The DNA for the CDR3 is TGTGCCAGCAGTTTTTCCGGATATACTAATGAAAAACTGTTTTTT.